Listed below are T cell receptor beta chains from one sample, sequenced in a study of cytomegalovirus exposure and HLA in healthy donors. Here immunoSEQ multiplex PCR was the method, and the copy in TCRdb shows in-frame clones only, minus some. The table includes 110,000 to 150,000 clones, around three quarters detected once. The sequencing sample was made of PBMCs. The receptors here all came from a man aged 18 to 29 in good health and CMV-seronegative. CDR3s include the opening cysteine and the closing phenylalanine or tryptophan.

TRBV6-1	TRBJ1-1	CAARYPLPNTEAFF
TRBV2	TRBJ1-1	CASSYRGTEAFF
TRBV10-3	TRBJ1-3	CAISPTARWGLSGNTIYF
TRBV7-9	TRBJ2-3	CASSFPRQGTQNTQYF
TRBV19	TRBJ2-2	CATRGATGAENTGELFF
TRBV7-9	TRBJ2-3	CASRGRNADTQYF
TRBV19	TRBJ1-1	CASSIGGGQGVHEAFF
TRBV13	TRBJ2-7	CASSLGILAGREQYF
TRBV7-8	TRBJ1-3	CASSLATGGVSGNTIYF
TRBV5-8	TRBJ2-1	CASSLVRVRNEQFF
TRBV15	TRBJ1-5	CATSTPSRGFNQPQHF
TRBV7-8	TRBJ1-5	CASSLMSGTANQPQHF
TRBV5-6	TRBJ1-2	CASSLRRGRNYGYTF
TRBV19	TRBJ1-2	CASSGGPNYGYTF
TRBV19	TRBJ1-5	CASSIRGTDQPQHF
TRBV6-5	TRBJ1-4	CASSYSVYRDNEKLFF
TRBV5-1	TRBJ2-7	CASSFGGQGYEQYF
TRBV7-9	TRBJ2-5	CASSPVSETQYF
TRBV5-4	TRBJ1-1	CASSPRSMRNTEAFF
TRBV13	TRBJ1-1	CASSSSRPGGRSENTEAFF
TRBV27	TRBJ2-1	CASSTYNEQFF
TRBV18	TRBJ1-4	CASSPSATNEKLFF
TRBV7-9	TRBJ1-1	CASSFPGLQNTEAFF
TRBV7-9	TRBJ1-5	CASSPGPGRTQPQHF
TRBV7-2	TRBJ1-5	CASSGSTSNQPQHF
TRBV6-1	TRBJ1-3	CASSASWDSSGNTIYF
TRBV2	TRBJ1-5	CASSGGTNQPQHF
TRBV25-1	TRBJ1-4	CASSEGQGSTNEKLFF
TRBV30	TRBJ2-3	CAWSRADTQYF